This T cell receptor beta chain was obtained from a study of Graves' ophthalmopathy and Graves' hyperthyroidism. Researchers took RNA transcripts and amplified TCR beta CDR3 regions from them. HTBI-primed first-round RT-PCR preceded second-round multiplex PCR. A single record per CDR3 protein comes from TCRdb applying MiXCR to the multiplex PCR reads. The sample contains 350,000 to 450,000 distinct CDR3 sequences, roughly 20% of which appear only once. Deletions cut 8 bases from V and 3 bases from J, with 10 bases between. Germline V lookup: CDR1 MNHNS, CDR2 SASEGT. This CDR3 contains 12 residues. Physicians reached a diagnosis by relying on clinical symptoms, serum thyroxine, TRAb, thyroid ultrasound and orbital computed tomography.

Source material: peripheral blood. The rearrangement joins TRBV6-1 to TRBJ1-2; D gene uncertain. The receptor's source is a woman aged 18-29 years with stable Graves' hyperthyroidism. As DNA, the CDR3 is TGTGCCAGCCTAAGCGGGGACTATGGCTACACCTTC. This sequence encodes CASLSGDYGYTF.